A single sample gave rise to the 28 T cell receptor beta chains below, sequenced in a study of cytomegalovirus exposure and HLA in healthy donors. Primers: 60 Vbeta forward and 13 Jbeta reverse. Assay: immunoSEQ multiplex PCR; the TCRdb copy retains only in-frame clones and omits some. The sample shows fewer than 150,000 clones, less than 85% of them seen only once. Sequenced sample: PBMCs. The receptors originated from a man in his forties in good health and CMV-seronegative.

A few counts support this clone. CDR3 in amino acids: CASSAPWQPQHF. The CDR3 nucleotides are TGCGCCAGCAGCGCGCCTTGGCAGCCCCAGCATTTT. The chain is built from TRBV10-2 and TRBJ1-5; D is unclear. In germline, CDR1 is WSHSY, CDR2 SAAADI. The CDR3 totals 12 residues. V was cut by 6 bases and J by 7 bases, with 10 bases left in between.

This chain uses TRBV11-2 with TRBJ1-2; D ambiguous. Germline values: CDR1 SGHAT, CDR2 FQNNGV. The CDR3 consists of 11 residues. V lost 5 bases and J lost 13, with 14 bases in between. For the CDR3, the DNA is TGTGCCAGCAGCAACCCTGAGTTCCCCACCTTC. This translates into CASSNPEFPTF.

The chain combines TRBV5-4 with TRBJ2-5; D perhaps matches TRBD2 (6 bases). Germline V gene sequence: CDR1 SGHNT, CDR2 YYREEE (reference sequence). This CDR3 spans 13 amino acids. V lost 4 bases and J lost 4, with 11 bases in between. The CDR3 here is CASSAGLPETQYF. CDR3 coding DNA: TGTGCCAGCAGCGCGGGACTCCCAGAGACCCAGTACTTC.

This chain links TRBV7-2 with TRBJ1-4; 8 nucleotides line up with TRBD1. The CDR3 is 15 residues long. Germline CDR1 SGHTA, CDR2 FQGNSA. The junction had 10 bases not matched to a gene; V was cut back by 5 bases and J by 8 bases. The CDR3 reads CASSTNRGTGEKLFF. CDR3 in DNA: TGTGCCAGCAGCACCAACAGGGGGACGGGAGAAAAACTGTTTTTT.

V usage is TRBV28 and J usage is TRBJ1-2, with D tentatively TRBD1 (6 bases). V lost 3 bases, J lost 5 bases, and 10 bases lay in between. This CDR3 has 13 amino acids. Germline V gene data show CDR1 as MDHEN and CDR2 as SYDVKM. The CDR3 region has the DNA TGTGCCAGCAGTTTGTACAGGGAGTATGGCTACACCTTC. This encodes CASSLYREYGYTF.

V gene TRBV5-1 combines with J gene TRBJ2-5; 10 nucleotides align to TRBD2. Trimming cost V 7 bases and J 3 bases; bases outside gene matches: 6. The CDR3 length is 14 residues. The germline V gene has CDR1 SGHRS and CDR2 YFSETQ. CDR3 residues: CASQAGGSEETQYF. DNA for the CDR3: TGCGCCAGCCAAGCGGGAGGGTCGGAAGAGACCCAGTACTTC.

The CDR3 loop reads CASSLGGSKWEQYF. The CDR3 DNA sequence: TGTGCCAGCAGCTTAGGCGGGAGCAAATGGGAGCAGTACTTC. This chain uses TRBV7-2 with TRBJ2-7; 7 nucleotides align to TRBD2. Germline CDR1 reads SGHTA; CDR2 reads FQGNSA. V trimming: 1 base; J trimming: 7 bases; junction bases outside the gene matches: 7. The CDR3 contains 14 residues.

The rearrangement uses TRBV28 and TRBJ2-3; 10 bases are shared with TRBD2. This CDR3 is built from 15 residues. Germline V CDR1 and CDR2: MDHEN, SYDVKM. V was clipped by 5 bases and J by 5 bases; unmatched bases: 7. The chain's CDR3 is CASSPAGGALDTQYF. Here the CDR3 DNA reads TGTGCCAGCAGTCCAGCGGGAGGGGCGTTAGATACGCAGTATTTT.

This clone has only one observation. This chain links TRBV6-5 with TRBJ2-3, with D possibly being TRBD1 (6 bases). V lost 7 bases to trimming and J lost 0 bases, with 14 bases between them. Germline CDR1 is MNHEY and CDR2 is SVGAGI. This CDR3 is built from 15 residues. The CDR3 region has the DNA TGTGCCAGCAAACAACAGGGCCCTAGCACAGATACGCAGTATTTT. Translated, it gives CASKQQGPSTDTQYF.

CDR3 bases: TGCGCCAGCAGCTCACCGACAGGCGGTCCCCTCTACGAGCAGTACTTC. Protein: CASSSPTGGPLYEQYF. The V gene is TRBV5-1, the J gene TRBJ2-7, with D possibly TRBD1 on 6 matching bases. Trimming took 3 bases from V and 3 from J, leaving 19 bases between them. Looked up from germline, CDR1 is SGHRS and CDR2 is YFSETQ. This CDR3 comprises 16 residues.

The CDR3 nucleotides are TGTGCCAGCAACCACCCCCAGGGCACCCTGAACACCGGGGAGCTGTTTTTT. Its translation: CASNHPQGTLNTGELFF. The chain recombines TRBV28 with TRBJ2-2, with D possibly TRBD1 on 5 matching bases. The V gene's germline CDR1 is MDHEN and CDR2 SYDVKM. This CDR3 is built from 17 residues. The V end was cut by 7 bases, the J end by 1 base, with 19 bases between.

This sequence joins TRBV28 and TRBJ1-2; 11 nucleotides agree with TRBD1. Looked up from germline, CDR1 is MDHEN and CDR2 is SYDVKM. J gave up 8 bases and V 6 bases, and 5 bases lay outside the gene matches. The CDR3 is made up of 13 amino acids. The CDR3: CASRPGQGEGYTF. CDR3 in DNA: TGTGCCAGCAGACCGGGACAGGGGGAAGGCTACACCTTC.

The chain is built from TRBV7-6 and TRBJ2-7, with D unclear. Germline V gene data show CDR1 as SGHVS and CDR2 as FNYEAQ. The CDR3 has 13 residues. Trimming shortened V by 1 base and J by 2 bases, and 6 bases separated the two germline ends. CDR3 nucleotides: TGTGCCAGCAGCTTAGATCCTACCTACGAGCAGTACTTC. It yields the protein CASSLDPTYEQYF. The full variable domain, its missing parts supplied by reference TRBV7-6 and TRBJ2-7, is GAGVSQSPRYKVTKRGQDVALRCDPISGHVSLYWYRQALGQGPEFLTYFNYEAQQDKSGLPNDRFSAERPEGSISTLTIQRTEQRDSAMYRCASSLDPTYEQYFGPGTRLTVT.

The V call is TRBV7-2, the J call TRBJ2-1, with a weak D call TRBD1 (7 bases). V was clipped by 4 bases and J by 5 bases, with 12 bases between them. Per the germline V gene, CDR1 is SGHTA and CDR2 is FQGNSA. The CDR3 extends over 14 amino acids. CDR3 residues: CASSSAGTDNEQFF. The CDR3 DNA sequence: TGTGCCAGCAGCTCGGCGGGGACAGACAATGAGCAGTTCTTC.

The chain has TRBV10-3 and TRBJ2-1, with TRBD2 matching over 12 bases. The V segment lost 2 bases and the J segment 6 bases; nucleotides outside the gene matches: 2. This CDR3 comprises 15 residues. Germline CDR1 is ENHRY and CDR2 is SYGVKD. In DNA form, the CDR3 reads TGTGCCATCAGTGAGGGACTAGCGGGGATCAATGAGCAGTTCTTC. Amino acids: CAISEGLAGINEQFF.

V gene TRBV7-9 combines with J gene TRBJ2-7; 10 nucleotides line up with TRBD1. This CDR3 region has 18 residues. Germline CDR1 reads SEHNR; CDR2 reads FQNEAQ (reference sequence). The J segment lost 5 bases and the V segment lost 1 base, leaving 14 bases of the junction unmatched. For the CDR3, the DNA is TGTGCCAGCAGCTTAGGGGACACCAGACAGGGGGCAAGAAACGAGCAGTACTTC. Its protein product is CASSLGDTRQGARNEQYF.

The genes are TRBV7-2 and TRBJ1-1, with TRBD1 identical over 8 bases. The CDR3 contains 17 residues. V lost 6 bases, J lost 1 base, and 13 bases stayed unmatched. The germline V gene encodes CDR1 SGHTA and CDR2 FQGNSA. In DNA, the CDR3 is TGTGCCAGCAGGAGAACAGGGGGTTTAGGACCGAACACTGAAGCTTTCTTT. Translation gives CASRRTGGLGPNTEAFF.

The rearrangement links TRBV15 to TRBJ2-5; D is possibly TRBD1 (6 bases). The CDR3 covers 14 residues. Per germline, CDR1 LNHNV and CDR2 YYDKDF (reference sequence). Trimming removed 1 base at V and 5 bases at J, with 11 bases between. The CDR3 spells CATSRGTTGETQYF. The CDR3, as DNA: TGTGCCACCAGCAGAGGAACTACAGGGGAGACCCAGTACTTC. The full variable domain, with the rest looked up from reference TRBV15 and TRBJ2-5, is DAMVIQNPRYQVTQFGKPVTLSCSQTLNHNVMYWYQQKSSQAPKLLFHYYDKDFNNEADTPDNFQSRRPNTSFCFLDIRSPGLGDTAMYLCATSRGTTGETQYFGPGTRLLVL.

In this sample, this clone turned up once. The chain recombines TRBV9 with TRBJ2-7; tentatively, D is TRBD2 (6 bases). The CDR3 contains 15 residues. Per the germline V gene, CDR1 is SGDLS and CDR2 is YYNGEE. V was pared by 1 base and J by 2 bases, with 13 bases between. CDR3 sequence reads: CASSVKGGTTYEQYF. CDR3 sequence (DNA): TGTGCCAGCAGCGTAAAAGGCGGGACCACCTACGAGCAGTACTTC.

This chain joins TRBV6-5 and TRBJ2-7, with D tentatively TRBD1 (5 bases). This CDR3 comprises 14 residues. The germline V and J ends were trimmed by 5 bases and 3 bases, with 14 bases remaining between them. CDR1 is MNHEY, CDR2 SVGAGI, per germline. The CDR3 region is CASSRQKGIYEQYF. CDR3 bases: TGTGCCAGCAGTCGACAGAAAGGGATCTACGAGCAGTACTTC.

The chain has TRBV9 and TRBJ1-5; possible D gene TRBD1, 6 bases. CDR3 length equals 14 residues. V was trimmed by 4 bases and J by 3 bases, leaving 11 bases between them. Germline values: CDR1 SGDLS, CDR2 YYNGEE. Here the CDR3 DNA reads TGTGCCAGCAGCTTGGGACAACCCAATCAGCCCCAGCATTTT. This codes for CASSLGQPNQPQHF.

This rearrangement joins TRBV5-1 to TRBJ1-4, with 7 nucleotides matching TRBD1. Germline V lookup: CDR1 SGHRS, CDR2 YFSETQ. V lost 4 bases, J lost 4 bases, and 7 bases stayed unmatched. The length of the CDR3 is 15 residues. The CDR3, as DNA: TGCGCCAGCAGCATCCGGACAGGCCTTAATGAAAAACTGTTTTTT. Translated, it gives CASSIRTGLNEKLFF.

The chain is built from TRBV7-8 and TRBJ2-5, with 7 positions matching TRBD1. The V and J ends lost 5 bases and 1 base, in that order; junction bases with no gene match: 4. The CDR3 runs to 14 residues. Germline CDR1 reads SGHVS; CDR2 reads FQNEAQ. The CDR3 nucleotides are TGTGCCAGCAGCATTGGACAGGCCCAAGAGACCCAGTACTTC. Translated, it gives CASSIGQAQETQYF. Together with reference TRBV7-8 and TRBJ2-5, the CDR3 gives the full variable domain: GAGVSQSPRYKVAKRGQDVALRCDPISGHVSLFWYQQALGQGPEFLTYFQNEAQLDKSGLPSDRFFAERPEGSVSTLKIQRTQQEDSAVYLCASSIGQAQETQYFGPGTRLLVL.

The chain joins TRBV2 to TRBJ2-1; the D gene is possibly TRBD2 (6 bases). Germline V gene data show CDR1 as SNHLY and CDR2 as FYNNEI. The CDR3 spans 14 residues. V was shortened by 4 bases and J by 8 bases, with 15 bases between the two germline ends. The CDR3 nucleotides read TGTGCCAGCAGTGCCGGGACTCCCCCGGATGAGCAGTTCTTC. Translated, it gives CASSAGTPPDEQFF.

V and J are TRBV7-9 and TRBJ1-5; 7 bases map to TRBD1. The CDR3 is 14 residues long. Germline CDR1 reads SEHNR; CDR2 reads FQNEAQ (reference sequence). V shed 1 base, J shed 6 bases, and the junction held 3 bases outside the gene matches. CDR3 loop: CASSLGTGRQPQHF. DNA of the CDR3: TGTGCCAGCAGCTTAGGGACAGGTCGTCAGCCCCAGCATTTT. Variable domain in full (rest from reference TRBV7-9 and TRBJ1-5): DTGVSQNPRHKITKRGQNVTFRCDPISEHNRLYWYRQTLGQGPEFLTYFQNEAQLEKSRLLSDRFSAERPKGSFSTLEIQRTEQGDSAMYLCASSLGTGRQPQHFGDGTRLSIL.

This clone was found a few times. The chain has TRBV6-6 and TRBJ1-6; tentative D call: TRBD1 (6 bases). The CDR3 has 13 residues. Germline lookup yields CDR1 MNHNY and CDR2 SVGAGI (reference sequence). V lost 6 bases, J lost 8 bases, and 11 bases lay in between. The CDR3 coding sequence is TGTGCCAGCAGGGCTCCAGGGGATTCACCCCTCCACTTT. It yields the protein CASRAPGDSPLHF.

V gene TRBV5-1 combines with J gene TRBJ2-7, with TRBD2 matching 8 bases. The CDR3 has 15 amino acids. J lost 0 bases, V lost 5 bases, and 7 bases had no gene match. Germline CDR1 and CDR2: SGHRS and YFSETQ. In DNA form, the CDR3 reads TGCGCCAGCAGGGAGGGACTAGACCTCTCCTACGAGCAGTACTTC. Residues: CASREGLDLSYEQYF.

This chain connects TRBV30 to TRBJ2-3; no firm D call. This CDR3 spans 15 amino acids. Germline CDR1 and CDR2: GTSNPN and SVGIG (reference sequence). V was trimmed by 1 base and J by 0 bases, leaving 11 bases between them. The CDR3 loop is CAWSAWSTSTDTQYF. The CDR3 DNA sequence: TGTGCCTGGAGTGCATGGAGTACTAGCACAGATACGCAGTATTTT.